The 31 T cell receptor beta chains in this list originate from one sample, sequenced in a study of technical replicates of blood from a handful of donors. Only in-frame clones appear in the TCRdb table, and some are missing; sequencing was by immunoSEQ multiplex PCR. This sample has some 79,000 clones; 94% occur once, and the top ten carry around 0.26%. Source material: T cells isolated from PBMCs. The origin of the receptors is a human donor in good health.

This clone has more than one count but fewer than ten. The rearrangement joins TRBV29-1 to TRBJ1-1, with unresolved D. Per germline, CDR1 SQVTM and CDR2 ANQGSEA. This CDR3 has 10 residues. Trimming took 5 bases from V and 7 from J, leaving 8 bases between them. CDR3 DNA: TGCAGCGTTTATAGAGGTGAAGCTTTCTTT. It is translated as CSVYRGEAFF.

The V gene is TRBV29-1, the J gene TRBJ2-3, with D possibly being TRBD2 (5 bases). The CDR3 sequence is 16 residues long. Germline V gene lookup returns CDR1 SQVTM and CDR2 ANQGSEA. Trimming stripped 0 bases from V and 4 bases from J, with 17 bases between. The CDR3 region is CSVEDRAGVRADTQYF. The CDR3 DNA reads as TGCAGCGTTGAAGATCGGGCGGGTGTGAGGGCAGATACGCAGTATTTT.

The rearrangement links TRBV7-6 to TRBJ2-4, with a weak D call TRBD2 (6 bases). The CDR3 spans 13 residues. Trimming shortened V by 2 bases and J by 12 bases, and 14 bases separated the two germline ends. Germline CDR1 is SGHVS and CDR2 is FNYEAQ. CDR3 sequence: CASSLPPSTSQYF. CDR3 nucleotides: TGTGCCAGCAGCTTACCACCCTCGACTAGTCAGTACTTC.

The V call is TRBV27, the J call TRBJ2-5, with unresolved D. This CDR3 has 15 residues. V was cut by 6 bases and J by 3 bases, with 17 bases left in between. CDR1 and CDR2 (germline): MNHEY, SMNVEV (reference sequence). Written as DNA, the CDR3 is TGTGCCAGCAGCCAGAAGGCGGAAGGCGAAGAGACCCAGTACTTC. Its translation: CASSQKAEGEETQYF.

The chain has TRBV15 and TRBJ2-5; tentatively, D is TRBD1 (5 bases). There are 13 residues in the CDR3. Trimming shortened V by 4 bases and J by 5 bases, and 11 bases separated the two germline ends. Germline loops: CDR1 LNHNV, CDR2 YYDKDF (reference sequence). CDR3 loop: CATSKQATETQYF. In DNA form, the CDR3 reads TGTGCCACCAGCAAACAGGCCACGGAGACCCAGTACTTC. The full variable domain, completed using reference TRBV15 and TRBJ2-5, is DAMVIQNPRYQVTQFGKPVTLSCSQTLNHNVMYWYQQKSSQAPKLLFHYYDKDFNNEADTPDNFQSRRPNTSFCFLDIRSPGLGDTAMYLCATSKQATETQYFGPGTRLLVL.

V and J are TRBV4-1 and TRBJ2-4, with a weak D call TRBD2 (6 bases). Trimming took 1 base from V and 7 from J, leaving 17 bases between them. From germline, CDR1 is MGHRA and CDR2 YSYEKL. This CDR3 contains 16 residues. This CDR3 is CASSQAPSASANIQYF. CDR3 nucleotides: TGCGCCAGCAGCCAAGCCCCTAGCGCCAGTGCGAACATTCAGTACTTC.

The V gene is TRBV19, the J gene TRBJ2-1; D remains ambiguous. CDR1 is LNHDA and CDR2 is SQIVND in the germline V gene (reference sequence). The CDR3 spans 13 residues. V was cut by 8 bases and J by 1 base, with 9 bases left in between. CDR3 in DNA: TGTGCCAGTGGGCGCCTTTCCTACAATGAGCAGTTCTTC. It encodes CASGRLSYNEQFF. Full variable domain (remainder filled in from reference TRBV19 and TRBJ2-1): DGGITQSPKYLFRKEGQNVTLSCEQNLNHDAMYWYRQDPGQGLRLIYYSQIVNDFQKGDIAEGYSVSREKKESFPLTVTSAQKNPTAFYLCASGRLSYNEQFFGPGTRLTVL.

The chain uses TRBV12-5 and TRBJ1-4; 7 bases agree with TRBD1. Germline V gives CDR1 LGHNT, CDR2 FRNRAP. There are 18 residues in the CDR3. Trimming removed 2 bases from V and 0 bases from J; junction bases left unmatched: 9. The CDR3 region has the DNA TGTGCTAGTGGTTTGATGAGGGGGCGCGTGGCAACTAATGAAAAACTGTTTTTT. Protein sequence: CASGLMRGRVATNEKLFF.

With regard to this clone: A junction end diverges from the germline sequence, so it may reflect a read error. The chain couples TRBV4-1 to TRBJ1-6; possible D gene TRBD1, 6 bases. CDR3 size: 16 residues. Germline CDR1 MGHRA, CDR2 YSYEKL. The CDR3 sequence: CASSQARQGIRGPLYF. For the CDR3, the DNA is TGCGCCAGCAGCCAAGCGCGCCAGGGGATAAGGGGACCCCTCTACTTT.

The CDR3 here is CASSLARGSDEQFF. CDR3 DNA: TGTGCCAGCAGCTTAGCGCGGGGGTCCGATGAGCAGTTCTTC. The V call is TRBV7-8, the J call TRBJ2-1, with 7 bases identical to TRBD2. The ends lost 0 bases at V and 8 bases at J; junction bases unmatched: 4. CDR1 is SGHVS, CDR2 FQNEAQ, per germline. This CDR3 is built from 14 residues.

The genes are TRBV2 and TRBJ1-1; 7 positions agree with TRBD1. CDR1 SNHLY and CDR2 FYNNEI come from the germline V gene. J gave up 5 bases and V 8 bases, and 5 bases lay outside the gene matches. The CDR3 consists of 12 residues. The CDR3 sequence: CASGARGTEAFF. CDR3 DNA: TGTGCCAGCGGGGCCAGGGGGACTGAAGCTTTCTTT.

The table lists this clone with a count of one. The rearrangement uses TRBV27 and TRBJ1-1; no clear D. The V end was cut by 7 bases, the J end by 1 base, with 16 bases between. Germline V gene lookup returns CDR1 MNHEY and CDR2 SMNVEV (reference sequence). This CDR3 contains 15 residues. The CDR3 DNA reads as TGTGCCAGCAAAGGGAGACGACAACCGAACACTGAAGCTTTCTTT. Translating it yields CASKGRRQPNTEAFF.

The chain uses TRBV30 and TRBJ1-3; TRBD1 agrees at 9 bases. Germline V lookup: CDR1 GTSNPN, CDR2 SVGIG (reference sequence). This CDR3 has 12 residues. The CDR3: CAYDRGGNTIYF. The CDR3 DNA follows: TGTGCTTACGACAGGGGGGGAAACACCATATATTTT.

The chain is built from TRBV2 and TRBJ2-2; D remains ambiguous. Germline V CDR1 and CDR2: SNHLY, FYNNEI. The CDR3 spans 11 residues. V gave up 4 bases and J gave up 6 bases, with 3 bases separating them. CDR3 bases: TGTGCCAGCAGTGGCGCCGGGGAGCTGTTTTTT. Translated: CASSGAGELFF. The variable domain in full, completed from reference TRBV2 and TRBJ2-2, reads EPEVTQTPSHQVTQMGQEVILRCVPISNHLYFYWYRQILGQKVEFLVSFYNNEISEKSEIFDDQFSVERPDGSNFTLKIRSTKLEDSAMYFCASSGAGELFFGEGSRLTVL.

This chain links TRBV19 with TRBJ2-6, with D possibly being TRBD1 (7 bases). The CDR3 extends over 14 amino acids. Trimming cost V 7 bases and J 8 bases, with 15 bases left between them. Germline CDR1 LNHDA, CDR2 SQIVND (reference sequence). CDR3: CASTLQGGPNVLTF. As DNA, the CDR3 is TGTGCCAGTACTCTTCAGGGGGGCCCCAACGTCCTGACTTTC.

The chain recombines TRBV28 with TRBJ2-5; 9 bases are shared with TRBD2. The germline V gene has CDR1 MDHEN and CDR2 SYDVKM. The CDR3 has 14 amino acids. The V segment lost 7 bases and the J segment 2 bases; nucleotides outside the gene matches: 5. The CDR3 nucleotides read TGTGCCAGCACCGGACTAGCGAGTCAAGAGACCCAGTACTTC. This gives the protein CASTGLASQETQYF.

CDR3 loop: CASSHKGDLYNEQFF. CDR3 nucleotide sequence: TGTGCCAGCAGCCACAAGGGGGACCTCTACAATGAGCAGTTCTTC. The chain carries TRBV7-9 and TRBJ2-1; tentatively, D is TRBD1 (6 bases). CDR1 and CDR2 (germline): SEHNR, FQNEAQ (reference sequence). The CDR3 covers 15 residues. V lost 5 bases, J lost 3 bases, and 14 bases lay in between.

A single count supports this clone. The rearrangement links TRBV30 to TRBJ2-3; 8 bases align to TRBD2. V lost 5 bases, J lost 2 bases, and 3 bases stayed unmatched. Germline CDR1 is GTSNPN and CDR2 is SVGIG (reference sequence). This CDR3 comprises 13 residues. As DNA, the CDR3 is TGTGCCTGGGACGGGGGGGCCACAGATACGCAGTATTTT. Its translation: CAWDGGATDTQYF.

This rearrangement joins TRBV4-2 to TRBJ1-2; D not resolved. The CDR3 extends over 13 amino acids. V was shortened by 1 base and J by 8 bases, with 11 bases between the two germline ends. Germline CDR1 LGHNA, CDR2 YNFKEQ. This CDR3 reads CASSQGAGTGYTF. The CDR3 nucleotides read TGTGCCAGCAGCCAAGGGGCAGGAACGGGCTACACCTTC.

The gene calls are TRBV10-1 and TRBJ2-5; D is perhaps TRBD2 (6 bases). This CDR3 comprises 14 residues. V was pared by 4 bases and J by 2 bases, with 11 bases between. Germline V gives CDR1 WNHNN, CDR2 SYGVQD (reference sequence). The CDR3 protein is CASSGTNLQETQYF. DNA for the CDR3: TGCGCCAGCAGTGGGACTAACCTTCAAGAGACCCAGTACTTC.

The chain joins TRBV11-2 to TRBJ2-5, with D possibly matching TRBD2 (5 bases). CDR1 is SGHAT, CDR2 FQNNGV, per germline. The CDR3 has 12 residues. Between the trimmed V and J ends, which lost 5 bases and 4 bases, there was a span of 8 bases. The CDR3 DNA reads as TGTGCCAGCAGCCCCCGGGGAGAGACCCAGTACTTC. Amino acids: CASSPRGETQYF.

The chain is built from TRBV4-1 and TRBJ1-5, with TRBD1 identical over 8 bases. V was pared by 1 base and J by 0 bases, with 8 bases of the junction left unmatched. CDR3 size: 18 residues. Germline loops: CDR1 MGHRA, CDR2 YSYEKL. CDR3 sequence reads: CASSQGGTGDISNQPQHF. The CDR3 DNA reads TGCGCCAGCAGCCAAGGGGGGACAGGAGATATTAGCAATCAGCCCCAGCATTTT.

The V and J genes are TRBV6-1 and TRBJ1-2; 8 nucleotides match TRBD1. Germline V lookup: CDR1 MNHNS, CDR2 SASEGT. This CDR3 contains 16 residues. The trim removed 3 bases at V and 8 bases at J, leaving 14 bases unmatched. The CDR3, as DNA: TGTGCCAGCAGTGAGGGGGCTATTGGGACAGGCCTGGGCTACACCTTC. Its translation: CASSEGAIGTGLGYTF.

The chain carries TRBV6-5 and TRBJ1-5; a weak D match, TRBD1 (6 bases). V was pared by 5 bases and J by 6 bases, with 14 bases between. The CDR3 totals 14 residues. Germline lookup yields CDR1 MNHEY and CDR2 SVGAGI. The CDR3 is CASSPLQGTQPQHF. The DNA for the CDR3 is TGTGCCAGCAGTCCTCTACAGGGAACTCAGCCCCAGCATTTT.

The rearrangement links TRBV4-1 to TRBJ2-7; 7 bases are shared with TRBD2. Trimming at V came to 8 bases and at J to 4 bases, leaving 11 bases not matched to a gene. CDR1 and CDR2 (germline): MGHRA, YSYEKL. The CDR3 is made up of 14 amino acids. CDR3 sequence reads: CASGAASGSYEQYF. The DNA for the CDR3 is TGCGCCAGCGGTGCGGCTAGCGGTAGTTACGAGCAGTACTTC.

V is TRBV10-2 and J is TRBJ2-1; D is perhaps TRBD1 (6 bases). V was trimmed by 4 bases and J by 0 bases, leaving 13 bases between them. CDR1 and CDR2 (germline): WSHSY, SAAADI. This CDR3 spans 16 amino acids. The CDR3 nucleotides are TGCGCCAGCAGTGGACAGGAAGGCCTCTCCTACAATGAGCAGTTCTTC. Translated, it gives CASSGQEGLSYNEQFF.

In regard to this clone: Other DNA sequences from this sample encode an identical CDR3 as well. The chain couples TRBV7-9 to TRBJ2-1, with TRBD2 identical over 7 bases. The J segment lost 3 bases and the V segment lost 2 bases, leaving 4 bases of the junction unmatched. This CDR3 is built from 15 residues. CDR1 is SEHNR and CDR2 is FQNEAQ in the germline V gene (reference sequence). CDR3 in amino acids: CASSLLGGSYNEQFF. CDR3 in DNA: TGTGCCAGCAGCTTACTCGGCGGGAGCTACAATGAGCAGTTCTTC.

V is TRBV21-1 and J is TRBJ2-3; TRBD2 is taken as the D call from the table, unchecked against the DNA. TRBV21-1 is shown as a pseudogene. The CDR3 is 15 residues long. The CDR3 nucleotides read TGTGCCAGCGGGAAAATACTAGGCACCGTAGATACGCAGTATTTT. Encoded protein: CASGKILGTVDTQYF.

The CDR3 reads CASRWTVPPYEQYF. The CDR3 DNA sequence: TGTGCCAGCAGGTGGACAGTCCCGCCATACGAGCAGTACTTC. The V call is TRBV21-1, the J call TRBJ2-7; TRBD1 is the table's D call, not checked against the DNA. TRBV21-1 is annotated as a pseudogene. The CDR3 contains 14 residues.

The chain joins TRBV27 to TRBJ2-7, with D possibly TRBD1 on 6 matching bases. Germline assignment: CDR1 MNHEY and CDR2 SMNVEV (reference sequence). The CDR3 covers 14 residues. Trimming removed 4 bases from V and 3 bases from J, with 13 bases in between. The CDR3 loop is CASSWTVNNYEQYF. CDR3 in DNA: TGTGCCAGCAGTTGGACAGTGAACAACTACGAGCAGTACTTC.

The CDR3 protein is CSAGSGGGYTF. The DNA of the CDR3 is TGCAGTGCTGGTTCAGGGGGTGGCTACACCTTC. The rearrangement uses TRBV20-1 and TRBJ1-2, with 7 bases fitting TRBD1. Per germline, CDR1 DFQATT and CDR2 SNEGSKA (reference sequence). The CDR3 has 11 amino acids. The ends lost 5 bases at V and 7 bases at J; junction bases unmatched: 4.